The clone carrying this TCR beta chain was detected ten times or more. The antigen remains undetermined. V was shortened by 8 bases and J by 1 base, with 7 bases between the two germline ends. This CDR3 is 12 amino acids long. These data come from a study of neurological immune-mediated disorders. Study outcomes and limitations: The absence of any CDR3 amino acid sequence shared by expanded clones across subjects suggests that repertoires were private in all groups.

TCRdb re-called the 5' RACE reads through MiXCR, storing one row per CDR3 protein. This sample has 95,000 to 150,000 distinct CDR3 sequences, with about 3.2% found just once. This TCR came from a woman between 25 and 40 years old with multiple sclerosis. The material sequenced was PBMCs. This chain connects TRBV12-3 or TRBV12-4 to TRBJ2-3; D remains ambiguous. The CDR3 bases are TGTGCCAGCCGACCAGGCACAGATACGCAGTATTTT. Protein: CASRPGTDTQYF.